Shown below are 14 T cell receptor beta chains from a single sample sequenced in a study of T-cell memory formation after mild COVID-19. TCRdb reprocessed the 5' RACE reads via MiXCR and lists one record per CDR3 protein. Altogether approximately 210,000 distinct CDR3 sequences are present, approximately 16% being singletons, with the ten largest covering 2% to 3%. The sample comprised PBMCs or a T cell subset sorted from them (not recorded which). Source of these receptors: an adult woman who had mild COVID-19 (a few samples of this study predate the infection). Cell type and time point are not known.

This clonotype came up a few times. This chain uses TRBV12-3 or TRBV12-4 with TRBJ1-1, with D unclear. V was clipped by 10 bases and J by 2 bases, with 14 bases between them. The CDR3 totals 13 residues. CDR3 sequence reads: CATVIDGNTEAFF. The DNA of the CDR3 is TGTGCCACCGTAATCGACGGTAACACTGAAGCTTTCTTT.

This clonotype was recorded many times. The rearrangement links TRBV7-2 to TRBJ2-3; TRBD1 matches 7 bases. The V gene end was trimmed by 5 bases and the J gene end by 3 bases; junction bases not matched to a gene: 14. Germline assignment: CDR1 SGHTA and CDR2 FQGNSA. This CDR3 region has 17 residues. The CDR3 here is CASSAIGRQGRTDTQYF. Written as DNA, the CDR3 is TGTGCCAGCAGCGCAATAGGTCGACAGGGTAGGACAGATACGCAGTATTTT.

V gene TRBV10-3 combines with J gene TRBJ2-1; 7 bases line up with TRBD2. The V gene end was trimmed by 5 bases and the J gene end by 2 bases; junction bases not matched to a gene: 0. The CDR3 runs 13 residues. Germline V gives CDR1 ENHRY, CDR2 SYGVKD. CDR3 residues: CAISSGAYNEQFF. In nucleotides, the CDR3 is TGTGCCATCAGTAGCGGGGCCTACAATGAGCAGTTCTTC.

This clonotype was seen a handful of times. V and J are TRBV28 and TRBJ2-7, with D perhaps TRBD2 (6 bases). The V gene lost 6 bases and the J gene lost 3 bases, with 15 bases spanning the gap. The CDR3 has 14 amino acids. Germline V gene sequence: CDR1 MDHEN, CDR2 SYDVKM. Here the CDR3 reads CASSLQEGFYEQYF. Here the CDR3 DNA reads TGTGCCAGCAGCCTCCAGGAGGGTTTCTACGAGCAGTACTTC.

The V gene is TRBV7-3, the J gene TRBJ1-6; TRBD1 aligns across 8 bases. J gave up 6 bases and V 4 bases, and 5 bases lay outside the gene matches. The CDR3 contains 15 residues. In germline, CDR1 is SGHTA, CDR2 FQGTGA. Written as DNA, the CDR3 is TGTGCCAGCAGCTCCGGGACAGGTGGTAATTCACCCCTCCACTTT. Protein: CASSSGTGGNSPLHF.

This chain connects TRBV5-1 to TRBJ2-7; TRBD1 matches 7 bases. This CDR3 region has 15 residues. Trimming took 0 bases from V and 2 from J; bases not matched to a gene: 5. The V gene's germline CDR1 is SGHRS and CDR2 YFSETQ. In DNA, the CDR3 is TGCGCCAGCAGCTTGGCTAGGACAGGTCCCTACGAGCAGTACTTC. This codes for CASSLARTGPYEQYF.

The gene calls are TRBV15 and TRBJ1-2, with 9 bases that match TRBD1. V was clipped by 4 bases and J by 3 bases; unmatched bases: 6. This CDR3 comprises 15 residues. CDR1 and CDR2 (germline): LNHNV, YYDKDF (reference sequence). The DNA for the CDR3 is TGTGCCACCAGCATCGGGACAGGGAGAGACTATGGCTACACCTTC. It is translated as CATSIGTGRDYGYTF.

V and J are TRBV7-6 and TRBJ2-3; 12 bases are shared with TRBD2. Germline V gives CDR1 SGHVS, CDR2 FNYEAQ. V was clipped by 4 bases and J by 2 bases; unmatched bases: 10. The CDR3 totals 18 residues. Here the CDR3 reads CASSSRPLAGGNTDTQYF. CDR3 bases: TGTGCCAGCAGCTCTAGACCCCTAGCGGGGGGGAACACAGATACGCAGTATTTT.

This clonotype was counted only a few times. This rearrangement joins TRBV20-1 to TRBJ1-1; the D gene is possibly TRBD1 (5 bases). V lost 1 base to trimming and J lost 0 bases, with 6 bases between them. CDR1 and CDR2 from the germline V gene are DFQATT and SNEGSKA (reference sequence). The CDR3 covers 13 residues. For the CDR3, the DNA is TGCAGTGCTAGAGGGACACTGAACACTGAAGCTTTCTTT. This gives the protein CSARGTLNTEAFF.

The chain uses TRBV20-1 and TRBJ1-5; 9 positions match TRBD1. CDR1 and CDR2 from the germline V gene are DFQATT and SNEGSKA (reference sequence). V lost 1 base to trimming and J lost 1 base; unmatched junction nucleotides: 8. The CDR3 runs to 17 residues. The CDR3 spells CSARVLVGTGSNQPQHF. The CDR3 coding sequence is TGCAGTGCTAGAGTTTTGGTGGGGACAGGGAGCAATCAGCCCCAGCATTTT.

To note about this clonotype: The junction differs from germline at one of its ends, possibly a read error. V gene TRBV7-7 combines with J gene TRBJ2-3; 7 bases match TRBD1. This CDR3 is built from 16 residues. The germline gives CDR1 SSHAT, CDR2 FNYEAQ (reference sequence). The CDR3 loop reads CASSLGVGQGTDTQYF. CDR3 nucleotides: TGTGCTAGCAGCTTAGGGGTCGGACAGGGCACAGATACGCAGTATTTT. Looking up the rest from reference TRBV7-7 and TRBJ2-3 gives the full variable domain: GAGVSQSPRYKVTKRGQDVTLRCDPISSHATLYWYQQALGQGPEFLTYFNYEAQPDKSGLPSDRFSAERPEGSISTLTIQRTEQRDSAMYRCASSLGVGQGTDTQYFGPGTRLTVL.

This clonotype was seen many times. The V call is TRBV12-3 or TRBV12-4, the J call TRBJ2-5, with D tentatively TRBD1 (6 bases). The CDR3 runs to 13 residues. With 1 base removed from V and 5 bases from J, the gap between germline ends came to 8 bases. CDR3: CASSLDRGETQYF. CDR3 DNA: TGTGCCAGCAGTTTAGATAGGGGGGAGACCCAGTACTTC.

In this sample, this clonotype turned up a few times. This rearrangement joins TRBV5-5 to TRBJ2-5; D is possibly TRBD1 (6 bases). The CDR3 covers 16 residues. CDR1 SGHKS and CDR2 YYEKEE come from the germline V gene (reference sequence). V dropped 5 bases and J dropped 2 bases, with 19 bases sitting between them. CDR3 bases: TGTGCCAGCAGAAAGCCAGGGGCCCCCCAGCAAGAGACCCAGTACTTC. Amino acid sequence: CASRKPGAPQQETQYF. Full variable domain (outside the CDR3, taken from reference TRBV5-5 and TRBJ2-5): DAGVTQSPTHLIKTRGQQVTLRCSPISGHKSVSWYQQVLGQGPQFIFQYYEKEERGRGNFPDRFSARQFPNYSSELNVNALLLGDSALYLCASRKPGAPQQETQYFGPGTRLLVL.

The chain is built from TRBV7-2 and TRBJ2-3; 8 bases fit TRBD2. Germline V gene data show CDR1 as SGHTA and CDR2 as FQGNSA. V lost 4 bases and J lost 0; bases outside the gene matches: 6. The CDR3 is 16 residues long. Here the CDR3 DNA reads TGTGCCAGCAGCTCGGACGGGAGGGCTAGCACAGATACGCAGTATTTT. It is translated as CASSSDGRASTDTQYF.